This is a list of T cell receptor beta chains from one sample in a study of cytotoxic CD8 clonotypes in ibrutinib-treated CLL. Sequenced by immunoSEQ multiplex PCR; TCRdb stores in-frame clones only, minus some. This sample has tens of thousands of clones, with 70% to 90% found just once. The sample was PBMCs, taken after 24 months of ibrutinib treatment. The receptor source for this set is a human donor with chronic lymphocytic leukemia. Each CDR3 is given with its conserved first and last residue. The order of the fields is CDR3 protein, CDR3 DNA, CDR3 length, V gene, clone size, J gene, D gene. The D gene is left open where the match is weak. Size tells how often a clone was seen (once, few, many) or the class of an expanded clone, and some rows leave it out.

CASSLGGREETQYF,TGTGCCAGCAGTTTAGGGGGGAGAGAAGAGACCCAGTACTTC,14,TRBV28,NA,TRBJ2-5,NA
CASSPGGQGAPYEQYF,TGTGCCAGCAGCCCGGGAGGACAGGGGGCGCCGTACGAGCAGTACTTC,16,TRBV13,NA,TRBJ2-7,TRBD1
CASIVGQGSLTDTQYF,TGTGCCAGCATTGTCGGGCAGGGCAGTCTCACAGATACGCAGTATTTT,16,TRBV2,NA,TRBJ2-3,NA
CAWSVLAGPYGYTF,TGTGCCTGGAGTGTACTGGCAGGGCCCTATGGCTACACCTTC,14,TRBV30,few,TRBJ1-2,NA
CASSIGGGLGQPQHF,TGTGCCAGTAGTATCGGAGGGGGCCTTGGTCAGCCCCAGCATTTT,15,TRBV19,few,TRBJ1-5,TRBD1
CASSEQGLRSYEQYF,TGTGCCAGCAGTGAACAGGGCCTACGATCCTACGAGCAGTACTTC,15,TRBV25-1,medium-sized,TRBJ2-7,NA
CASNKWDVSGYTF,TGTGCCAGCAACAAGTGGGATGTCTCCGGCTACACCTTC,13,TRBV5-4,NA,TRBJ1-2,NA
CAVRPGQGGYEQYF,TGTGCCGTACGACCGGGACAGGGGGGCTACGAGCAGTACTTC,14,TRBV28,NA,TRBJ2-7,TRBD1
CASCGELRSYEQYF,TGTGCCAGCTGTGGGGAGCTTAGGTCCTACGAGCAGTACTTC,14,TRBV28,NA,TRBJ2-7,NA
CASSNRQTDGYTF,TGTGCCAGCAGCAACCGACAGACCGATGGCTACACCTTC,13,TRBV28,NA,TRBJ1-2,NA
CASSFRGRGSYEQYF,TGTGCCAGCAGTTTTCGGGGCAGGGGGAGCTACGAGCAGTACTTC,15,TRBV28,NA,TRBJ2-7,TRBD1
CAWSVGGSSYNEQFF,TGTGCCTGGAGTGTGGGCGGTAGCTCCTACAATGAGCAGTTCTTC,15,TRBV30,NA,TRBJ2-1,NA
CASSLGGTVETQYF,TGTGCCAGCAGCTTAGGGGGGACTGTAGAGACCCAGTACTTC,14,TRBV7-2,NA,TRBJ2-5,NA
CASSPRGRELFF,TGTGCCAGCAGCCCGCGCGGCAGGGAGCTGTTTTTT,12,TRBV7-9,NA,TRBJ2-2,NA
CASRKQGVLETQYF,TGTGCCAGCAGAAAACAGGGGGTGCTGGAGACCCAGTACTTC,14,TRBV6-1,once,TRBJ2-5,TRBD1
CASSYSGTVTYEQYF,TGTGCCAGCAGTTACTCGGGGACGGTAACCTACGAGCAGTACTTC,15,TRBV6-5,NA,TRBJ2-7,NA
CASSKGREGRGEQFF,TGTGCCAGCAGCAAGGGGCGGGAGGGCCGTGGTGAGCAGTTCTTC,15,TRBV28,once,TRBJ2-1,TRBD2
CASSPRGSSGANVLTF,TGTGCCAGCTCACCACGAGGGAGCTCTGGGGCCAACGTCCTGACTTTC,16,TRBV18,NA,TRBJ2-6,NA
CASSTGQKREAQYF,TGTGCCAGCTCAACGGGACAAAAAAGAGAGGCCCAGTACTTC,14,TRBV18,few,TRBJ2-5,NA
CASSVGGPDEKLFF,TGTGCCAGCAGCGTAGGAGGGCCAGATGAAAAACTGTTTTTT,14,TRBV9,NA,TRBJ1-4,NA
CASSLVLAGGPNSYNEQFF,TGCGCCAGCAGCTTGGTCCTAGCGGGAGGGCCGAACTCCTACAATGAGCAGTTCTTC,19,TRBV5-1,NA,TRBJ2-1,TRBD2
CASSKGLAGDPGNEQFF,TGCGCCAGCAGCAAGGGACTAGCGGGAGATCCCGGCAATGAGCAGTTCTTC,17,TRBV5-1,NA,TRBJ2-1,TRBD2
CASSLGPSGHYEQYF,TGTGCCAGCAGCTTAGGTCCGTCTGGCCACTACGAGCAGTACTTC,15,TRBV11-1,NA,TRBJ2-7,NA
CSAPEPPTQYF,TGCAGTGCTCCCGAGCCGCCAACCCAGTACTTC,11,TRBV20-1,NA,TRBJ2-5,NA